The next 4 T cell receptor beta chains were all read from a single sample in a study of cytotoxic CD8 clonotypes in ibrutinib-treated CLL. Assay used: immunoSEQ multiplex PCR; TCRdb lists only in-frame clones, some missing. Of around 7,900 clones listed, roughly 70% are singletons. The sample in question was PBMCs, obtained before ibrutinib treatment. The receptors were sampled from a human donor with chronic lymphocytic leukemia.

V is TRBV7-8 and J is TRBJ2-7; D ambiguous. Germline lookup yields CDR1 SGHVS and CDR2 FQNEAQ. V dropped 5 bases and J dropped 5 bases, with 10 bases sitting between them. This CDR3 spans 12 amino acids. CDR3 loop: CASSPTSHEQYF. The DNA for the CDR3 is TGTGCCAGCAGCCCCACCTCTCACGAGCAGTACTTC.

A single count supports this clone. The J gene is TRBJ1-1, the V gene TRBV6-1; 12 bases fit TRBD1. V lost 6 bases to trimming and J lost 4 bases; unmatched junction nucleotides: 6. From germline, CDR1 is MNHNS and CDR2 SASEGT. The CDR3 has 15 residues. CDR3 residues: CASRGQGARFTEAFF. The CDR3 nucleotides are TGTGCCAGCAGGGGACAGGGGGCAAGATTCACTGAAGCTTTCTTT.

This clone showed up just a few times. This sequence joins TRBV14 and TRBJ2-1; D is unclear. The germline V gene encodes CDR1 SGHDN and CDR2 FVKESK. The V and J ends lost 3 bases and 3 bases respectively, with 9 bases between them. The length of the CDR3 is 14 residues. CDR3 sequence: CASSHLTDYNEQFF. In nucleotides, the CDR3 is TGTGCCAGCAGCCACCTCACAGACTACAATGAGCAGTTCTTC.

By share, this clone ranks as medium-sized. This chain uses TRBV11-3 with TRBJ2-5, with D maybe TRBD1 (6 bases). With 5 bases removed from V and 0 bases from J, the gap between germline ends came to 7 bases. Germline V gene lookup returns CDR1 SGHNT and CDR2 YENEEA. The CDR3 length is 13 residues. The CDR3 region has the DNA TGTGCCAGCAGCCGGACAGACCAAGAGACCCAGTACTTC. Its protein product is CASSRTDQETQYF.